This TCR beta chain appears in the sequencing data of a study of blood T cell repertoires in COVID-19. As for the study in general: Samples of COVID-19 (acute and convalescent) were obtained from the United States, Italy and Spain.

Assay: immunoSEQ multiplex PCR; the TCRdb copy retains only in-frame clones and omits some. This table has fewer than 300,000 clones, about nine tenths appearing once. Adults between about 18 and 95 years of age took part from about 24 US areas. Researchers sorted participants into cohorts using their self-reported clinical history. The CDR3 is 13 residues long. The sample taken for sequencing was PBMCs or T cells enriched from blood (not recorded which). The receptor's source is a man aged 18 to 29 who had recovered from COVID-19. The chain carries TRBV21-1 and TRBJ1-6; the D segment call TRBD1 is taken from the table without a DNA check. TRBV21-1 is a pseudogene locus. CDR3 amino acids: CASSTVRNSPLHF. CDR3 bases: TGTGCCAGCAGTACAGTTCGAAATTCACCCCTCCACTTT.